This T cell receptor (beta chain) was found in a study of early T cells in non-severe SARS-CoV-2 infection. Study in general: Chains were unpaired, as sequencing was done on bulk RNA from unsorted whole blood.

This CDR3 has 14 amino acids. V lost 4 bases, J lost 9 bases, and 6 bases stayed unmatched. Germline V gene sequence: CDR1 SNHLY, CDR2 FYNNEI. This clonotype is categorized as medium-sized. Researchers attached unique molecular identifiers to individual cDNA molecules. TCRdb re-analysed the 5' RACE reads in MiXCR, keeping a single row per CDR3 protein. The sample lists approximately 22,000 distinct CDR3 sequences, roughly 4.5% occurring once. The sample consisted of whole blood. This receptor was identified in an adult who was a healthcare worker with PCR-confirmed SARS-CoV-2 infection or an uninfected control (not recorded which). The rearrangement joins TRBV2 to TRBJ1-6; TRBD1 aligns across 7 bases. The CDR3 spells CASSVTGVSSPLHF. Written as DNA, the CDR3 is TGTGCCAGCAGTGTTACAGGGGTCAGTTCACCCCTCCACTTT. The full variable domain, with the rest looked up from reference TRBV2 and TRBJ1-6, is EPEVTQTPSHQVTQMGQEVILRCVPISNHLYFYWYRQILGQKVEFLVSFYNNEISEKSEIFDDQFSVERPDGSNFTLKIRSTKLEDSAMYFCASSVTGVSSPLHFGNGTRLTVT.